The rows below give T cell receptor beta chains drawn from one sample of a study of T-cell reconstitution after alpha-beta-depleted transplantation in children. Each CDR3 protein is one row after TCRdb ran MiXCR on the PCR reads. This table has 170,000 or so distinct CDR3 sequences, about 6.8% appearing once. The sample here was PBMCs from the stem cell graft donor, taken from the stem cell graft. The source of these receptors is a human donor who donated a stem cell graft to a child with Wiskott-Aldrich syndrome. The CDR3 runs from the conserved cysteine through the conserved F or W. A D gene is named only where the DNA matches it firmly. A clone size is listed for some rows: how often the clone was seen (once, few, many), or a class if it is expanded.

J | V | D | size | CDR3 | DNA
TRBJ2-1 | TRBV7-9 | NA | few | CASSLREYNEQFF | TGTGCCAGCAGCCTCCGGGAATACAATGAGCAGTTCTTC
TRBJ1-6 | TRBV20-1 | NA | many | CSARDRQGHNSPLHF | TGCAGTGCTAGAGATCGGCAGGGCCATAATTCACCCCTCCACTTT
TRBJ2-5 | TRBV12-3/TRBV12-4 | TRBD2 | many | CASSLARMSGAETQYF | TGTGCCAGCAGTTTAGCGCGGATGAGCGGGGCAGAGACCCAGTACTTC
TRBJ2-5 | TRBV24-1 | NA | many | CATSDGAGIQETQYF | TGTGCCACCAGTGATGGCGCAGGGATACAAGAGACCCAGTACTTC
TRBJ2-5 | TRBV29-1 | TRBD2 | few | CSAKLAGLSQYF | TGCAGCGCGAAACTAGCGGGGCTTTCTCAGTACTTC
TRBJ2-3 | TRBV5-6 | TRBD2 | few | CASSWLGTRGNTDTQYF | TGTGCCAGCAGCTGGTTGGGGACTAGAGGGAACACAGATACGCAGTATTTT
TRBJ1-2 | TRBV5-1 | TRBD1 | many | CASSSTGQGDGYTF | TGCGCCAGCAGCTCGACGGGACAGGGGGATGGCTACACCTTC
TRBJ1-6 | TRBV5-1 | NA | many | CASSFDGRDELDNSPLHF | TGCGCCAGCAGCTTTGATGGGAGAGACGAGCTTGATAATTCACCCCTCCACTTT
TRBJ1-2 | TRBV7-2 | TRBD1 | many | CASSSPVVQGAVGYTF | TGTGCCAGCAGCTCCCCAGTTGTTCAGGGGGCTGTAGGCTACACCTTC
TRBJ1-6 | TRBV5-1 | NA | NA | CASSDGAGSPLHF | TGCGCCAGCAGCGACGGGGCGGGTTCACCCCTCCACTTT
TRBJ2-7 | TRBV12-3/TRBV12-4 | TRBD2 | many | CASSPEGAGGGNEQYF | TGTGCCAGCAGTCCGGAAGGAGCGGGAGGCGGGAACGAGCAGTACTTC
TRBJ2-1 | TRBV9 | NA | many | CASSVDRTPGGEQFF | TGTGCCAGCAGCGTAGATCGCACCCCCGGGGGTGAGCAGTTCTTC
TRBJ1-1 | TRBV29-1 | NA | NA | CSCLSPETRTEAFF | TGCAGCTGCCTTTCCCCCGAAACGAGAACTGAAGCTTTCTTT
TRBJ1-1 | TRBV5-6 | NA | many | CASSIQKDDTEAFF | TGTGCCAGCAGCATACAAAAAGATGACACTGAAGCTTTCTTT
TRBJ1-4 | TRBV20-1 | TRBD1 | few | CSARDAPGGAGMTNEKLFF | TGCAGTGCTAGAGATGCCCCAGGGGGCGCGGGGATGACTAATGAAAAACTGTTTTTT
TRBJ2-7 | TRBV7-9 | TRBD1 | few | CASSIGQVFEQYF | TGTGCCAGCAGCATTGGACAGGTATTCGAGCAGTACTTC
TRBJ2-1 | TRBV19 | NA | few | CASGHYGQGSYNEQFF | TGTGCCAGTGGACACTACGGGCAGGGGTCTTACAATGAGCAGTTCTTC
TRBJ2-5 | TRBV29-1 | NA | many | CSVELQETQYF | TGCAGCGTCGAACTTCAAGAGACCCAGTACTTC
TRBJ2-3 | TRBV4-1 | TRBD1 | many | CASSLAKGTGTDVTDTQYF | TGCGCCAGCAGCCTCGCCAAGGGGACCGGGACAGATGTTACAGATACGCAGTATTTT
TRBJ2-7 | TRBV20-1 | NA | many | CSAGETVHSYEQYF | TGCAGTGCTGGAGAGACAGTGCACTCCTACGAGCAGTACTTC
TRBJ1-2 | TRBV7-9 | NA | few | CASSPPDSYGYTF | TGTGCCAGCAGCCCCCCGGACAGCTATGGCTACACCTTC
TRBJ2-5 | TRBV3-1 | NA | few | CASSPSLNQETQYF | TGTGCCAGCAGCCCGTCCCTAAACCAAGAGACCCAGTACTTC
TRBJ2-5 | TRBV29-1 | NA | many | CSVMVFQGETQYF | TGCAGCGTGATGGTTTTTCAAGGGGAGACCCAGTACTTC
TRBJ2-2 | TRBV5-5 | TRBD1 | few | CASSSRQGAVGELFF | TGTGCCAGCAGCTCACGACAGGGGGCTGTCGGGGAGCTGTTTTTT
TRBJ1-1 | TRBV5-1 | NA | many | CASSRAGMNTEAFF | TGCGCCAGCAGCAGGGCAGGTATGAACACTGAAGCTTTCTTT